These 18 T cell receptor beta chains were all obtained from the same sample, sequenced in a study of T cells in Graves' hyperthyroidism and ophthalmopathy (dated by TCRdb to between 2018 and 2021). Library method: multiplex PCR. The listed sequencing device is Illumina HiSeq 2000. Amplification of TCR beta CDR3 regions was carried out from RNA transcripts. A first-round RT-PCR of the TCR CDR3 used the HTBI primer set with the Qiagen OneStep RT-PCR kit. TCRdb passed the public sequencing reads through fastp at Q25 and MiXCR, retaining productive beta sequences. A single entry per CDR3 protein holds the most common genes and DNA from its merged rows. Present in this sample are around 500,000 distinct CDR3 sequences, about an eighth of which were seen just once. The ten largest clones represent less than 20% of the sample. Sequenced sample: blood. The receptors were gathered from a woman younger than 30 with Graves' hyperthyroidism.

Many counts were recorded for this clonotype. The genes are TRBV12-3 or TRBV12-4 and TRBJ1-2, with TRBD1 as a possible D gene (5 bases). The CDR3 is 15 residues long. The germline V and J ends were trimmed by 10 bases and 1 base, with 19 bases remaining between them. CDR3 sequence: CATHDSTGINYGYTF. As DNA, the CDR3 is TGTGCCACTCACGACAGCACCGGGATTAACTATGGCTACACCTTC.

The chain has TRBV30 and TRBJ1-5; no clear D gene. The CDR3 consists of 13 residues. V was shortened by 1 base and J by 3 bases, with 7 bases between the two germline ends. Germline CDR1 and CDR2: GTSNPN and SVGIG (reference sequence). CDR3 in DNA: TGTGCCTGGAGTGCCGCGGTCAATCAGCCCCAGCATTTT. Amino acid sequence: CAWSAAVNQPQHF.

This clonotype has a single count. The rearrangement links TRBV29-1 to TRBJ2-2, with no clear D. The germline V gene has CDR1 SQVTM and CDR2 ANQGSEA. The ends were cut back, 3 bases at V and 1 base at J, with 3 bases in the middle. The CDR3 is 12 amino acids. The CDR3 DNA is TGCAGCGTTGACGTGAACACCGGGGAGCTGTTTTTT. Amino acid sequence: CSVDVNTGELFF.

This clonotype was observed many times. The chain has TRBV2 and TRBJ2-2, with a possible D match to TRBD1 (6 bases). Germline V lookup: CDR1 SNHLY, CDR2 FYNNEI. Trimming removed 7 bases from V and 7 bases from J, with 16 bases in between. The CDR3 runs to 14 residues. In DNA, the CDR3 is TGTGCCAGCAAGGTTTCACAGGGTAACGGGGAGCTGTTTTTT. Its translation is CASKVSQGNGELFF. The full variable domain, with the rest looked up from reference TRBV2 and TRBJ2-2, is EPEVTQTPSHQVTQMGQEVILRCVPISNHLYFYWYRQILGQKVEFLVSFYNNEISEKSEIFDDQFSVERPDGSNFTLKIRSTKLEDSAMYFCASKVSQGNGELFFGEGSRLTVL.

As concerns this clonotype: Being one base from a much bigger clone, this may be a read error. The chain has TRBV14 and TRBJ1-1, with D maybe TRBD1 (6 bases). This CDR3 comprises 12 residues. The germline CDR1 and CDR2 sequences are SGHDN and FVKESK. V was pared by 9 bases and J by 4 bases, with 12 bases between. Here the CDR3 DNA reads TGTGCCAGTCAGGACAGCTCCACTGAAGCTTTCTTT. This encodes CASQDSSTEAFF.

The sample holds many counts of this clonotype. The V and J genes are TRBV6-1 and TRBJ1-1, with TRBD1 identical over 9 bases. V trimming: 7 bases; J trimming: 4 bases; junction bases outside the gene matches: 16. CDR3 length: 17 amino acids. Germline V gene sequence: CDR1 MNHNS, CDR2 SASEGT. The CDR3 DNA sequence: TGTGCCAGCAATAAAAGAACCGGGACAGGGAAATTCACTGAAGCTTTCTTT. This gives the protein CASNKRTGTGKFTEAFF.

This clonotype has at least ten counts. The CDR3 DNA reads TGTGCCAGCAGTGTCCAAGACTCAACAGATACGCAGTATTTT. Translation gives CASSVQDSTDTQYF. The chain employs TRBV6-1 and TRBJ2-3; D call uncertain. The germline CDR1 and CDR2 sequences are MNHNS and SASEGT. This CDR3 region has 14 residues. Trimming left V 4 bases short and J 3 bases short, with 11 bases between.

There are many counts of this clonotype. The chain links TRBV10-3 to TRBJ2-7; D may be TRBD1 (8 bases). Per germline, CDR1 ENHRY and CDR2 SYGVKD. V dropped 8 bases and J dropped 3 bases, with 17 bases sitting between them. This CDR3 spans 14 amino acids. The CDR3 nucleotides are TGTGCCATCGGGGTACAGGGGGAGGGCTACGAGCAGTACTTC. As protein: CAIGVQGEGYEQYF.

The rearrangement uses TRBV20-1 and TRBJ2-7; TRBD1 agrees at 9 bases. CDR1 and CDR2 from the germline V gene are DFQATT and SNEGSKA (reference sequence). J gave up 6 bases and V 6 bases, and 6 bases lay outside the gene matches. The CDR3 length is 12 residues. The CDR3 DNA follows: TGCAGTGCCGGGACAGGGACAAGCGAGCAGTACTTC. This encodes CSAGTGTSEQYF.

The V call is TRBV11-2, the J call TRBJ2-3, with 15 bases that match TRBD2. This CDR3 spans 16 amino acids. The V and J ends lost 5 bases and 6 bases, in that order; junction bases with no gene match: 6. Germline V gene data show CDR1 as SGHAT and CDR2 as FQNNGV. The CDR3 DNA reads as TGTGCCAGCAGCATCGGGACTAGCGGGAGGAGGGATACGCAGTATTTT. This encodes CASSIGTSGRRDTQYF.

The V call is TRBV6-5, the J call TRBJ1-1; 8 bases fit TRBD1. V lost 1 base to trimming and J lost 4 bases; unmatched junction nucleotides: 11. This CDR3 is built from 17 residues. CDR1 MNHEY and CDR2 SVGAGI come from the germline V gene. The CDR3 sequence is CASSYWAGGRHGTEAFF. DNA of the CDR3: TGTGCCAGCAGTTACTGGGCAGGGGGCAGGCATGGCACTGAAGCTTTCTTT.

The chain has TRBV9 and TRBJ2-3; D unclear. Trimming stripped 0 bases from V and 2 bases from J, with 7 bases between. The germline gives CDR1 SGDLS, CDR2 YYNGEE. The CDR3 loop spans 14 amino acids. CDR3 DNA: TGTGCCAGCAGCGTAGAACTTTTCACAGATACGCAGTATTTT. It codes for CASSVELFTDTQYF.

Only one count was recorded for this clonotype. The CDR3 DNA reads as TGCAGCGGGGGAGGGGGGAGAACAGATACGCAGTATTTT. It is translated as CSGGGGRTDTQYF. The genes are TRBV29-1 and TRBJ2-3, with a possible D match to TRBD2 (7 bases). Germline lookup yields CDR1 SQVTM and CDR2 ANQGSEA. Trimming took off 7 bases at V and 3 bases at J, with 14 bases between the two ends. The CDR3 sequence is 13 residues long.

This clonotype showed up many times. The chain couples TRBV9 to TRBJ1-5, with D tentatively TRBD1 (5 bases). CDR3 length: 13 amino acids. Germline values: CDR1 SGDLS, CDR2 YYNGEE. The ends were cut back, 0 bases at V and 7 bases at J, with 8 bases in the middle. The CDR3 DNA follows: TGTGCCAGCAGCGTAGCAGGGAACCAGCCCCAGCATTTT. It yields the protein CASSVAGNQPQHF.

This clonotype appeared a few times. V and J are TRBV19 and TRBJ1-1, with D maybe TRBD1 (6 bases). The germline gives CDR1 LNHDA, CDR2 SQIVND (reference sequence). This CDR3 has 14 amino acids. The V gene lost 1 base and the J gene lost 8 bases, with 14 bases spanning the gap. The DNA of the CDR3 is TGTGCCAGTAGTATAGGGGGGGGGGGCTTCGAAGCTTTCTTT. Encoded protein: CASSIGGGGFEAFF.

In this sample, this clonotype turned up many times. The V call is TRBV29-1, the J call TRBJ2-7, with TRBD1 identical over 11 bases. V was pared by 4 bases and J by 6 bases, with 5 bases of the junction left unmatched. CDR3 length: 13 residues. Germline CDR1 and CDR2: SQVTM and ANQGSEA. The CDR3 is CSVVWTGGFEQYF. CDR3 sequence (DNA): TGCAGCGTTGTGTGGACAGGGGGCTTCGAGCAGTACTTC.

This clonotype was seen at least ten times. The chain uses TRBV20-1 and TRBJ1-1; D gene uncertain. The CDR3 is 10 residues long. Trimming cost V 4 bases and J 7 bases, with 7 bases left between them. The V gene's germline CDR1 is DFQATT and CDR2 SNEGSKA (reference sequence). The CDR3 sequence is CSAKRYEAFF. The CDR3 coding sequence is TGCAGTGCTAAAAGATATGAAGCTTTCTTT.

This clonotype has at least ten counts. This sequence joins TRBV5-1 and TRBJ2-7, with 8 bases that match TRBD2. The CDR3 extends over 15 amino acids. The V gene end was trimmed by 2 bases and the J gene end by 0 bases; junction bases not matched to a gene: 4. Per germline, CDR1 SGHRS and CDR2 YFSETQ. The CDR3 coding sequence is TGCGCCAGCAGCTTTGGCCTAGCGGGCTCCTACGAGCAGTACGTC. It is translated as CASSFGLAGSYEQYV.